The TCR beta chain described here comes from a study of T cells in Graves' hyperthyroidism and ophthalmopathy. This CDR3 region has 16 residues. The V gene's germline CDR1 is SGHRS and CDR2 YFSETQ. V lost 0 bases to trimming and J lost 8 bases, with 17 bases between them. RNA transcripts gave rise to amplified TCR beta CDR3 regions. During a first-round RT-PCR of the TCR CDR3, the HTBI primer set was used. TCRdb re-called the multiplex PCR reads with MiXCR, one entry per CDR3 protein. This table holds 110,000 to 150,000 distinct CDR3 sequences, less than 25% found once. The table lists this clonotype with a few counts.

Sequencing was carried out using blood. The clonotype comes from a woman aged 45-59 years with Graves' hyperthyroidism that later progressed to Graves' ophthalmopathy. This chain connects TRBV5-1 to TRBJ1-4, with a weak D call TRBD1 (5 bases). The CDR3 DNA reads TGCGCCAGCAGCTTGGAAGGACATCCTGAAAGGGAAAAACTGTTTTTT. It codes for CASSLEGHPEREKLFF.